These T cell receptor beta chains were read from a single sample in a study of cytomegalovirus exposure and HLA in healthy donors. Some clones are missing from TCRdb's copy, which holds only in-frame ones; the method was immunoSEQ multiplex PCR. Of 130,000 or so clones listed, more than 65% were seen once; the top ten hold about 2.7%. The material sequenced was PBMCs. The receptors derive from a woman younger than 35 in good health and CMV-seropositive. Each CDR3 is given with its conserved first and last residue. The D gene is left open where the match is weak. Size is omitted from some rows. Given values are once, few, many or a class for expanded clones.

CDR3 DNA	CDR3 protein	clone size	V gene	J gene	D gene
TGTGCCAGCAGCCGGAAGGGGCGCTTCTGCAATCAGCCCCAGCATTTT	CASSRKGRFCNQPQHF	once	TRBV6-4	TRBJ1-5	NA
TGTGCCAGCAGCTCATTCCCGGGGACTGAAGCTTTCTTT	CASSSFPGTEAFF	NA	TRBV5-6	TRBJ1-1	NA
TGTGCCAGCAGCTTGGATGTGGGGGCCGGGCCCCAGCATTTT	CASSLDVGAGPQHF	NA	TRBV5-4	TRBJ1-5	NA
TGTGCCAGCAGCTTAGTGGACATCTCGGGCGAGCAGTACTTC	CASSLVDISGEQYF	few	TRBV5-5	TRBJ2-7	NA
TGTGCCAGCAGGTCTTTCGGGACAACGAACACCGGGGAGCTGTTTTTT	CASRSFGTTNTGELFF	NA	TRBV7-2	TRBJ2-2	NA
TGTGCCACATCCGGGACAGGGGTCGAGCAGTACTTC	CATSGTGVEQYF	NA	TRBV15	TRBJ2-7	TRBD1
TGTGCCAGCAGTGAAAAGGGACATTATAATACCGGGGAGCTGTTTTTT	CASSEKGHYNTGELFF	NA	TRBV6-1	TRBJ2-2	NA
TGTGCCTGGAGTGGCCCGACTGGGGAGCAGTACTTC	CAWSGPTGEQYF	NA	TRBV30	TRBJ2-7	NA
TGTGCCAGCAGTCAATATGACAGGGGCCGTCGGGCCCAGCATTTT	CASSQYDRGRRAQHF	NA	TRBV6-1	TRBJ1-5	TRBD1
TGTGCCAGCAGCTGGAAGGCGGGGCGGTATGAAAAACTGTTTTTT	CASSWKAGRYEKLFF	NA	TRBV5-4	TRBJ1-4	NA
TGCGCCAGCAGCCAAGGGGATACAGGTCTGTCACCCCTCCACTTT	CASSQGDTGLSPLHF	NA	TRBV4-1	TRBJ1-6	NA
TGTGCCAGCAGTACAAGACAGGGCGTCTACGAGCAGTACTTC	CASSTRQGVYEQYF	once	TRBV6-6	TRBJ2-7	TRBD1
TGCAGCGTTCTTACGGGGAGCGAGCAGTACTTC	CSVLTGSEQYF	NA	TRBV29-1	TRBJ2-7	NA
TGCGCCAGCAGTAAGCGGGTCGGGAAGGCCTCCGACGAGCAGTACTTC	CASSKRVGKASDEQYF	NA	TRBV10-1	TRBJ2-7	NA
TGTGCCAGCAGGCGGGGGATTTGGAATGAGCAGTTCTTC	CASRRGIWNEQFF	NA	TRBV7-2	TRBJ2-1	TRBD2
TGCGCCAGCAGCCCACAGGGAGATTACGAGCAGTACTTC	CASSPQGDYEQYF	NA	TRBV5-1	TRBJ2-7	NA
TGTGCCAGCAGCTTAGAGGGACAGGGAGGCGGTGGGCAGTACTTC	CASSLEGQGGGGQYF	NA	TRBV7-9	TRBJ2-7	TRBD1
TGTGCCAGCAGTGAAACGCGCGGGGGGCGTTACAATGAGCAGTTCTTC	CASSETRGGRYNEQFF	NA	TRBV2	TRBJ2-1	TRBD2
TGCGCCAGCAGCTTGGACCCCGGGATGGGCTACACCTTC	CASSLDPGMGYTF	NA	TRBV5-1	TRBJ1-2	NA
TGTGCCAGCAGGGGCGGGGAACCGAACGAGCAGTACTTC	CASRGGEPNEQYF	NA	TRBV28	TRBJ2-7	NA
TGTGCCAGCAAGGGGAGGGGGTCCAATGAAAAACTGTTTTTT	CASKGRGSNEKLFF	NA	TRBV21-1	TRBJ1-4	NA
TGTGCCAGCAGCCAATCCATAGCGGGGGCCCGGAGCCAGTACTTC	CASSQSIAGARSQYF	NA	TRBV4-2	TRBJ2-5	TRBD2
TGTGCTAGTGGTGCCGGGACAGGGGTGGATGAGCAGTTCTTC	CASGAGTGVDEQFF	NA	TRBV12-5	TRBJ2-1	TRBD1
TGTGCCAGCAGCTTAGATTCCGTTTCCCAGCAGTACTTC	CASSLDSVSQQYF	NA	TRBV11-2	TRBJ2-7	NA
TGTGCCAGCACCACCGGTTCGACAGGAGGCAATCAGCCCCAGCATTTT	CASTTGSTGGNQPQHF	NA	TRBV28	TRBJ1-5	NA
TGTGCCAGCAGTTTGGGTGGGAGCGGGGGGGCCGAAAATACGCAGTATTTT	CASSLGGSGGAENTQYF	NA	TRBV27	TRBJ2-3	TRBD2
TGTGCCAGCAGTTCCAGGGTGCTGAATTCACCCCTCCACTTT	CASSSRVLNSPLHF	once	TRBV6-5	TRBJ1-6	NA
TGTGCCAGCAGTCGGAGACAGGGGGCATCTAATGAAAAACTGTTTTTT	CASSRRQGASNEKLFF	NA	TRBV6-6	TRBJ1-4	TRBD1
TGTGCCAGCAGTGAGGGGGCACGGTTTCCAGAGCAGTACTTC	CASSEGARFPEQYF	once	TRBV6-1	TRBJ2-7	NA
TGTGCCAGCAGTGAAGTCGGACTAACGTATGGCTACACCTTC	CASSEVGLTYGYTF	NA	TRBV6-5	TRBJ1-2	NA
TGTGCCAGCAGTTTATCGGGGACAGGGGTGGACACTGAAGCTTTCTTT	CASSLSGTGVDTEAFF	NA	TRBV27	TRBJ1-1	TRBD1
TGTGCCAGCTCACCTCAGCGGCAGGTTGGGAATTCACCCCTCCACTTT	CASSPQRQVGNSPLHF	NA	TRBV18	TRBJ1-6	NA
TGTGCCAGCAGCACCAGGGATGACGGGGAGACCCAGTACTTC	CASSTRDDGETQYF	NA	TRBV5-4	TRBJ2-5	NA
TGTGCCAGCAGTTTAGTGCTGAGTGAGACCCAGTACTTC	CASSLVLSETQYF	NA	TRBV27	TRBJ2-5	NA
TGTGCCAGCAGCATTCAGGGGCTGGAGGATGATGAGCAGTTCTTC	CASSIQGLEDDEQFF	few	TRBV11-3	TRBJ2-1	NA
TGCGCCAGCAGCGGAGGGACTAGCGGGGATTACAATGAGCAGTTCTTC	CASSGGTSGDYNEQFF	NA	TRBV5-1	TRBJ2-1	TRBD2
TGTGCCAGCAGTTTACAGGGCTCCTACAATGAGCAGTTCTTC	CASSLQGSYNEQFF	few	TRBV27	TRBJ2-1	NA
TGTGCCAGCAGGGAGTCCCAAGAGACCCAGTACTTC	CASRESQETQYF	once	TRBV2	TRBJ2-5	NA
TGTGCCAGCAGTGAAAAATCCACAAACCAGCCCCAGCATTTT	CASSEKSTNQPQHF	NA	TRBV25-1	TRBJ1-5	NA
TGTGCCAGCAGCCCCCCCCTCGGGAGAACGAACACCGGGGAGCTGTTTTTT	CASSPPLGRTNTGELFF	NA	TRBV5-6	TRBJ2-2	NA
TGTGCCATCAACACAGATACGCAGTATTTT	CAINTDTQYF	NA	TRBV7-9	TRBJ2-3	NA
TGCGCCAGCAGCTGGCATGGGGGGAACACCATATATTTT	CASSWHGGNTIYF	NA	TRBV5-1	TRBJ1-3	NA
TGTGCCAGCAGCGTAGGGGGAGGAATGAACACTGAAGCTTTCTTT	CASSVGGGMNTEAFF	NA	TRBV9	TRBJ1-1	NA
TGTGCCAGCAGCTTAAGATTCGGACTAGCGGGGGGCAATGAGCAGTTCTTC	CASSLRFGLAGGNEQFF	NA	TRBV7-3	TRBJ2-1	TRBD2
TGTGCCAGCAGCGGCCAAGGGGGAACCACAGATACGCAGTATTTT	CASSGQGGTTDTQYF	NA	TRBV13	TRBJ2-3	NA
TGTGCCAGCAGCGCCCTTAAAGAGCGGGGGGGCGGGTACGAGCAGTACTTC	CASSALKERGGGYEQYF	NA	TRBV7-2	TRBJ2-7	TRBD2
TGTGCCAGCAGCGACGAGGGGGCAACAGGGGCTTACAATGAGCAGTTCTTC	CASSDEGATGAYNEQFF	NA	TRBV6-4	TRBJ2-1	TRBD1
TGTGCCAGCAGTTTATTAGACAATGAGCAGTTCTTC	CASSLLDNEQFF	NA	TRBV27	TRBJ2-1	NA
TGCGCCAGCAGCCAAGTTAAGGGGACTAACTATGGCTACACCTTC	CASSQVKGTNYGYTF	NA	TRBV4-1	TRBJ1-2	NA
TGTGCCTCACTGCGGGGGGTGACCTACAATGAGCAGTTCTTC	CASLRGVTYNEQFF	NA	TRBV7-9	TRBJ2-1	TRBD2
TGTGCCAGCAGTCAAGATTCCCAGCGGGGGTATACCAATGAGCAGTTCTTC	CASSQDSQRGYTNEQFF	once	TRBV4-2	TRBJ2-1	TRBD2
TGCGCCAGCAGCGGTCGACTAGCGGGGGGAACTCTCATTAGCACAGATACGCAGTATTTT	CASSGRLAGGTLISTDTQYF	NA	TRBV5-1	TRBJ2-3	TRBD2
TGTGCCAGCAGCCACGATAGCGGGGGGGCTGAGACCCAGTACTTC	CASSHDSGGAETQYF	few	TRBV4-2	TRBJ2-5	TRBD2
TGTGCCAGCAGCCTTCCAGGTACCTACGAGCAGTACTTC	CASSLPGTYEQYF	NA	TRBV14	TRBJ2-7	NA
TGTGCCAGCAGGAGCTCCTACGAGCAGTACTTC	CASRSSYEQYF	NA	TRBV7-8	TRBJ2-7	NA
TGTGCCAGCAGCTTCGGTGGCGGGGGGGCCTTGGAGACCCAGTACTTC	CASSFGGGGALETQYF	NA	TRBV5-4	TRBJ2-5	TRBD2
TGTGCCACCAGCAGCGATCCAACAGGCTCAGATACGCAGTATTTT	CATSSDPTGSDTQYF	NA	TRBV15	TRBJ2-3	NA
TGCAGTGCTAGAATGGGGGAGGGGGAGTACTTC	CSARMGEGEYF	NA	TRBV20-1	TRBJ1-2	NA
TGTGCCAGCAGCGGGAGGGGATCCGTATACACAGATACGCAGTATTTT	CASSGRGSVYTDTQYF	NA	TRBV9	TRBJ2-3	NA
TGCGCCAGCAGCTTGGCGCCATCCGGGACAGGGAATTCACCCCTCCACTTT	CASSLAPSGTGNSPLHF	few	TRBV5-1	TRBJ1-6	TRBD1